The rows below give T cell receptor beta chains drawn from one sample of a study of T cell responses to AZD1222 COVID-19 vaccine. Sequencing was performed with immunoSEQ multiplex PCR; in TCRdb, only in-frame clones are kept and a portion is missing. The sample carries roughly 100,000 clones, about 81% recorded once. The sequenced sample was peripheral blood, obtained on day 0 of AZD1222 vaccination. The receptors were sampled from an adult in good health. CDR3s include the opening cysteine and the closing phenylalanine or tryptophan. The order of the fields is clone size, V gene, J gene, D gene, CDR3 protein, CDR3 DNA. The D gene is left open where the match is weak. Clone size is stated in some rows and not others, as once, few, many or a class when expanded.

>NA|TRBV19|TRBJ1-5|NA
CASSIVAGSYYSHQHF
TGTGCCAGTAGTATAGTTGCGGGATCCTACTATTCTCATCAGCATTTT
>NA|TRBV19|TRBJ1-1|TRBD1
CASSARTGDTEAFF
TGTGCCAGTAGTGCCAGGACAGGCGACACTGAAGCTTTCTTT
>NA|TRBV10-3|TRBJ2-1|TRBD2
CAINPGTNSYNEQFF
TGTGCCATCAACCCCGGGACTAACTCCTACAATGAGCAGTTCTTC
>NA|TRBV6-2/TRBV6-3|TRBJ1-1|TRBD1
CASRYSSGRGLLNTEAFF
TGTGCCAGCAGGTACAGTTCGGGCAGGGGGCTTTTGAACACTGAAGCTTTCTTT
>NA|TRBV29-1|TRBJ2-5|TRBD1
CSVVPGGFQETQYF
TGCAGCGTCGTGCCAGGGGGCTTCCAAGAGACCCAGTACTTC
>NA|TRBV10-2|TRBJ1-1|NA
CASSESRGAFF
TGCGCCAGCAGTGAGTCTCGGGGGGCTTTCTTT
>NA|TRBV19|TRBJ1-4|NA
CASSKGLVGPRTATNEKLFF
TGTGCCAGTAGTAAAGGTCTCGTAGGCCCCCGGACGGCAACTAATGAAAAACTGTTTTTT
>once|TRBV7-2|TRBJ1-2|NA
CASSLLLNYGYTF
TGTGCCAGCAGCTTACTACTGAACTATGGCTACACCTTC
>NA|TRBV4-1|TRBJ1-5|NA
CASSQEGGHQPQHF
TGCGCCAGCAGCCAAGAGGGGGGCCATCAGCCCCAGCATTTT
>once|TRBV5-4|TRBJ2-2|TRBD1
CASTSLGQGYTGELFF
TGTGCCAGCACCTCTTTGGGACAGGGTTACACCGGGGAGCTGTTTTTT